Below are 26 T cell receptor beta chains sequenced from a single sample in a study of blood T cell repertoires in COVID-19. Using immunoSEQ multiplex PCR, the repertoire was profiled, and TCRdb retains in-frame clones only, with some absent. The sample has around 380,000 clones; more than 70% are singletons. Sequencing was carried out using PBMCs or T cells enriched from blood (not recorded which). These receptor sequences come from a man under 40 who had recovered from COVID-19.

The V call is TRBV4-2, the J call TRBJ1-4; the D is unclear. V was clipped by 5 bases and J by 0 bases, with 10 bases between them. The CDR3 covers 15 residues. Germline CDR1 and CDR2: LGHNA and YNFKEQ. Here the CDR3 reads CASSFRHPTNEKLFF. DNA for the CDR3: TGTGCCAGCAGCTTTCGACACCCAACTAATGAAAAACTGTTTTTT.

The chain carries TRBV12-3 or TRBV12-4 and TRBJ1-2, with a possible D match to TRBD1 (5 bases). The CDR3 sequence is 12 residues long. V lost 6 bases, J lost 6 bases, and 11 bases lay in between. The chain's CDR3 is CASSRDANGYTF. CDR3 DNA sequence: TGTGCCAGCAGCAGGGATGCTAATGGCTACACCTTC.

CDR3: CASSLQSQETQYF. The DNA of the CDR3 is TGTGCCAGCAGCTTGCAGTCCCAAGAGACCCAGTACTTC. The rearrangement links TRBV5-5 to TRBJ2-5, with unresolved D. The V gene lost 1 base and the J gene lost 1 base, with 5 bases spanning the gap. Looked up from germline, CDR1 is SGHKS and CDR2 is YYEKEE (reference sequence). This CDR3 comprises 13 residues.

The chain is built from TRBV14 and TRBJ1-6, with 7 bases lining up with TRBD1. Germline V lookup: CDR1 SGHDN, CDR2 FVKESK. The CDR3 totals 16 residues. The trim removed 1 base at V and 6 bases at J, leaving 6 bases unmatched. The CDR3 loop is CASSQAYRGSNSPLHF. In nucleotides, the CDR3 is TGTGCCAGCAGCCAAGCTTACAGGGGATCTAATTCACCCCTCCACTTT. Together with reference TRBV14 and TRBJ1-6, the CDR3 gives the full variable domain: EAGVTQFPSHSVIEKGQTVTLRCDPISGHDNLYWYRRVMGKEIKFLLHFVKESKQDESGMPNNRFLAERTGGTYSTLKVQPAELEDSGVYFCASSQAYRGSNSPLHFGNGTRLTVT.

The rearrangement joins TRBV7-2 to TRBJ2-1, with 9 bases matching TRBD2. The CDR3 totals 17 residues. The ends lost 6 bases at V and 3 bases at J; junction bases unmatched: 12. Germline V gives CDR1 SGHTA, CDR2 FQGNSA. CDR3 sequence: CASSPRIRTSVYNEQFF. The CDR3 nucleotides read TGTGCCAGCAGTCCTCGAATTAGGACTAGCGTCTACAATGAGCAGTTCTTC. Based on the CDR3 plus reference TRBV7-2 and TRBJ2-1, the full variable domain is GAGVSQSPSNKVTEKGKDVELRCDPISGHTALYWYRQSLGQGLEFLIYFQGNSAPDKSGLPSDRFSAERTGGSVSTLTIQRTQQEDSAVYLCASSPRIRTSVYNEQFFGPGTRLTVL.

The V gene is TRBV25-1, the J gene TRBJ2-1; D call uncertain. Germline V lookup: CDR1 MGHDK, CDR2 SYGVNS. V dropped 3 bases and J dropped 6 bases, with 6 bases sitting between them. The CDR3 extends over 12 amino acids. CDR3 in DNA: TGTGCCAGCAGTGACCGTTCCAATGAGCAGTTCTTC. Translated: CASSDRSNEQFF.

The chain joins TRBV5-4 to TRBJ2-3, with D possibly matching TRBD2 (7 bases). CDR3 size: 16 residues. Per germline, CDR1 SGHNT and CDR2 YYREEE (reference sequence). V shed 2 bases and J shed 1 base, with 14 bases lying between them. This CDR3 is CASSLGGAVGTDTQYF. DNA of the CDR3: TGTGCCAGCAGCTTAGGGGGGGCCGTCGGCACAGATACGCAGTATTTT.

The chain combines TRBV7-2 with TRBJ2-5; D perhaps matches TRBD2 (6 bases). Germline CDR1 and CDR2: SGHTA and FQGNSA. The germline V and J ends were trimmed by 4 bases and 2 bases, with 11 bases remaining between them. The CDR3 is made up of 14 amino acids. The CDR3 sequence is CASSSMGGQETQYF. CDR3 bases: TGTGCCAGCAGCTCGATGGGAGGACAAGAGACCCAGTACTTC.

This clone has a single count. The rearrangement joins TRBV5-1 to TRBJ1-2; D not resolved. The CDR3 consists of 14 residues. The germline V and J ends were trimmed by 4 bases and 3 bases, with 13 bases remaining between them. The germline V gene has CDR1 SGHRS and CDR2 YFSETQ. The CDR3 DNA is TGCGCCAGCAGCCGACGGGAGCGAGACTATGGCTACACCTTC. Protein sequence: CASSRRERDYGYTF.

V gene TRBV12-3 or TRBV12-4 combines with J gene TRBJ1-2, with 9 bases identical to TRBD1. V lost 9 bases to trimming and J lost 7 bases; unmatched junction nucleotides: 9. This CDR3 has 13 residues. The CDR3 nucleotides read TGTGCCAGTTGGTCACAGGGGGCAGGTGGCTACACCTTC. Translated: CASWSQGAGGYTF.

This clone was counted only a few times. Additional DNA sequences in this sample encode the identical CDR3. The CDR3, as DNA: TGTGCCAGTAGCAGACAGGTCAGTTCCTACGAGCAGTACTTC. This gives the protein CASSRQVSSYEQYF. The V gene is TRBV19, the J gene TRBJ2-7; tentatively, D is TRBD1 (6 bases). This CDR3 has 14 amino acids. The V and J ends lost 6 bases and 1 base respectively, with 13 bases between them. Per germline, CDR1 LNHDA and CDR2 SQIVND (reference sequence).

The CDR3 here is CASSVGGGPGDYGYTF. CDR3 DNA: TGTGCCAGCAGCGTAGGAGGCGGGCCGGGGGACTATGGCTACACCTTC. The chain combines TRBV9 with TRBJ1-2; possibly TRBD1 for D (5 bases). The CDR3 totals 16 residues. Per the germline V gene, CDR1 is SGDLS and CDR2 is YYNGEE. Trimming cost V 0 bases and J 3 bases, with 15 bases left between them. The full variable domain, in which reference TRBV9 and TRBJ1-2 provide the parts outside the CDR3, is DSGVTQTPKHLITATGQRVTLRCSPRSGDLSVYWYQQSLDQGLQFLIQYYNGEERAKGNILERFSAQQFPDLHSELNLSSLELGDSALYFCASSVGGGPGDYGYTFGSGTRLTVV.

This clone showed up just a few times. This chain links TRBV30 with TRBJ1-2; a possible D gene is TRBD1 (5 bases). The CDR3 covers 13 residues. Germline V gene data show CDR1 as GTSNPN and CDR2 as SVGIG (reference sequence). The V gene lost 3 bases and the J gene lost 7 bases, with 15 bases spanning the gap. The CDR3 region has the DNA TGTGCCTGGAGACGGACACTTGATGGTGGCTACACCTTC. It specifies CAWRRTLDGGYTF.

This clone was counted once. CDR3 sequence: CASSYSILGDTIYF. The CDR3 nucleotides are TGTGCCAGCAGTTACTCGATCTTAGGAGACACCATATATTTT. The chain combines TRBV6-5 with TRBJ1-3; no clear D gene. The V gene lost 0 bases and the J gene lost 8 bases, with 11 bases spanning the gap. The CDR3 is 14 amino acids. Per germline, CDR1 MNHEY and CDR2 SVGAGI.

The chain has TRBV7-6 and TRBJ1-5, with D perhaps TRBD1 (6 bases). Germline V gene sequence: CDR1 SGHVS, CDR2 FNYEAQ. Trimming stripped 0 bases from V and 3 bases from J, with 9 bases between. The CDR3 sequence is 15 residues long. CDR3 bases: TGTGCCAGCAGCTTAGCGGGGGGGCTCAATCAGCCCCAGCATTTT. Protein: CASSLAGGLNQPQHF.

V is TRBV27 and J is TRBJ2-2; D is perhaps TRBD1 (5 bases). The CDR3 is made up of 18 amino acids. Trimming took off 2 bases at V and 4 bases at J, with 20 bases between the two ends. CDR1 and CDR2 from the germline V gene are MNHEY and SMNVEV (reference sequence). The CDR3 loop is CASSLGYGNRWGTGELFF. CDR3 coding DNA: TGTGCCAGCAGTTTAGGGTATGGGAACAGGTGGGGCACCGGGGAGCTGTTTTTT.

This chain uses TRBV9 with TRBJ2-3; 13 nucleotides line up with TRBD2. Germline V lookup: CDR1 SGDLS, CDR2 YYNGEE. The V gene end was trimmed by 4 bases and the J gene end by 3 bases; junction bases not matched to a gene: 5. CDR3 length: 16 residues. The CDR3 sequence is CASSTPLAGGTDTQYF. The CDR3 nucleotides read TGTGCCAGCAGCACCCCACTAGCGGGGGGGACAGATACGCAGTATTTT.

V is TRBV29-1 and J is TRBJ2-7, with 7 positions matching TRBD2. The CDR3 has 13 residues. Trimming at V came to 3 bases and at J to 4 bases, leaving 6 bases not matched to a gene. Germline CDR1 and CDR2: SQVTM and ANQGSEA. The CDR3 DNA is TGCAGCGTTGACCCTGGGGGGGGGTACGAGCAGTACTTC. Protein: CSVDPGGGYEQYF.

The chain employs TRBV7-2 and TRBJ2-5, with D tentatively TRBD2 (5 bases). Trimming removed 3 bases from V and 4 bases from J, with 15 bases in between. Per germline, CDR1 SGHTA and CDR2 FQGNSA. This CDR3 spans 15 amino acids. CDR3 protein: CASSFQEGPRETQYF. The CDR3 nucleotides read TGTGCCAGCAGCTTTCAAGAGGGCCCCAGAGAGACCCAGTACTTC. Full variable domain (rest looked up from reference TRBV7-2 and TRBJ2-5): GAGVSQSPSNKVTEKGKDVELRCDPISGHTALYWYRQSLGQGLEFLIYFQGNSAPDKSGLPSDRFSAERTGGSVSTLTIQRTQQEDSAVYLCASSFQEGPRETQYFGPGTRLLVL.

This clone was seen a handful of times. The J gene is TRBJ2-2, the V gene TRBV20-1, with unresolved D. The CDR3 loop spans 11 amino acids. Germline V gene data show CDR1 as DFQATT and CDR2 as SNEGSKA (reference sequence). V was trimmed by 3 bases and J by 4 bases, leaving 3 bases between them. The CDR3 here is CSASGTGELFF. CDR3 in DNA: TGCAGTGCTAGCGGCACCGGGGAGCTGTTTTTT.

The chain has TRBV6-5 and TRBJ2-5; D might be TRBD2 (6 bases). Germline CDR1 and CDR2: MNHEY and SVGAGI. V was shortened by 2 bases and J by 4 bases, with 14 bases between the two germline ends. The CDR3 runs 15 residues. CDR3 nucleotides: TGTGCCAGCAGTTACCGCGGGTGGGGAGGAGAGACCCAGTACTTC. It yields the protein CASSYRGWGGETQYF.

The chain combines TRBV4-1 with TRBJ1-2; TRBD1 is a possible D gene (5 bases). Germline-derived CDR1 and CDR2 are MGHRA and YSYEKL. With 1 base removed from V and 8 bases from J, the gap between germline ends came to 17 bases. This CDR3 is built from 15 residues. The CDR3 region is CASSQGWGQGGGYTF. The DNA of the CDR3 is TGCGCCAGCAGCCAAGGATGGGGCCAGGGCGGCGGCTACACCTTC.

The chain carries TRBV3-1 (or the pseudogene TRBV3-2) and TRBJ2-2, with 9 bases fitting TRBD2. The V gene's germline CDR1 is LGHDT and CDR2 YNNKEL (reference sequence). V was clipped by 4 bases and J by 3 bases; unmatched bases: 9. The CDR3 contains 17 residues. CDR3 coding DNA: TGTGCCAGCAGCCCCCGGGGGCGGGGGGGCGACACCGGGGAGCTGTTTTTT. Residues: CASSPRGRGGDTGELFF.

V usage is TRBV6-5 and J usage is TRBJ2-7; maybe TRBD1 (6 bases). CDR1 and CDR2 (germline): MNHEY, SVGAGI. Trimming stripped 5 bases from V and 1 base from J, with 9 bases between. The CDR3 loop spans 13 amino acids. CDR3 bases: TGTGCCAGCAGTAGCAGGGGTTCCTACGAGCAGTACTTC. Protein: CASSSRGSYEQYF.

The chain combines TRBV4-1 with TRBJ2-2; TRBD1 matches at 9 bases. Trimming at V came to 0 bases and at J to 5 bases, leaving 4 bases not matched to a gene. The CDR3 contains 16 residues. Germline CDR1 reads MGHRA; CDR2 reads YSYEKL. The CDR3 sequence: CASSQERDRETGELFF. The CDR3 nucleotides read TGCGCCAGCAGCCAAGAAAGGGACAGGGAAACCGGGGAGCTGTTTTTT.

The rearrangement links TRBV15 to TRBJ1-5, with D tentatively TRBD1 (6 bases). The V end was cut by 5 bases, the J end by 6 bases, with 8 bases between. Germline lookup yields CDR1 LNHNV and CDR2 YYDKDF (reference sequence). The CDR3 has 12 residues. The CDR3 DNA is TGTGCCACCAGCGACAGGTCTCAGCCCCAGCATTTT. Translation: CATSDRSQPQHF.